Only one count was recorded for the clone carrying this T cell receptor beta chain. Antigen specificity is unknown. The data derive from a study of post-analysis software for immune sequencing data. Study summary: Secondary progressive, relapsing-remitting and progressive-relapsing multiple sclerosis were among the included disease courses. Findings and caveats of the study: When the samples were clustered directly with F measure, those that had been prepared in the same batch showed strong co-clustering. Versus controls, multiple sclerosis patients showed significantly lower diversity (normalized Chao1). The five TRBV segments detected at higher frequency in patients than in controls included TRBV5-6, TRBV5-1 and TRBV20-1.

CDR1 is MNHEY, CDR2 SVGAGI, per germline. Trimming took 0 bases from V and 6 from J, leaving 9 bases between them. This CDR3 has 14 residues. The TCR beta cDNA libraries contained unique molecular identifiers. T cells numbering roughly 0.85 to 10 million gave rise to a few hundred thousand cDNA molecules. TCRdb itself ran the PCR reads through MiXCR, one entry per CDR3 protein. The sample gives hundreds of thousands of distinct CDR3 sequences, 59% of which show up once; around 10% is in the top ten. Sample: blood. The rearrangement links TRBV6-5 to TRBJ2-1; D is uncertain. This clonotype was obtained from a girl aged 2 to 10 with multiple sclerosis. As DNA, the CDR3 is TGTGCCAGCAGTTACTCGATTGGTCTCAATGAGCAGTTCTTC. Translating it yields CASSYSIGLNEQFF.